A selection of T cell receptor beta chains follows, all from one sample in a study of PD-1 blockade in classical Hodgkin lymphoma. Profiled with immunoSEQ multiplex PCR; TCRdb holds only in-frame clones, not every one. In the table there are more than 50,000 clones, about nine tenths of which are singletons. The input for sequencing was peripheral blood mononuclear cells (PBMCs), taken at baseline. These receptors originate from a human donor with classical Hodgkin lymphoma. The CDR3 runs from the conserved cysteine through the conserved F or W. D genes are given only for firm matches. Clone sizes are given selectively: once, few, many, or a class where the clone is expanded.

clone_size: few
d_call: TRBD2
j_call: TRBJ2-7
v_call: TRBV4-2
cdr3_nt: TGTGCCAGCAGCCAAGATGGTTTTTCTAGCGGGGGGTACGAGCAGTACTTC
cdr3_aa: CASSQDGFSSGGYEQYF

clone_size: -
d_call: -
j_call: TRBJ2-3
v_call: TRBV28
cdr3_nt: TGTGCCAGCAGTTTACATCTCACCCCAATTACAGATACGCAGTATTTT
cdr3_aa: CASSLHLTPITDTQYF

clone_size: -
d_call: -
j_call: TRBJ2-7
v_call: TRBV4-1
cdr3_nt: TGCGCCAGCAGCCAGGGGCAGTGGGTTGGCGAGCAGTACTTC
cdr3_aa: CASSQGQWVGEQYF

clone_size: -
d_call: -
j_call: TRBJ1-6
v_call: TRBV7-2
cdr3_nt: TGTGCCAGCAGCACTAGCCGTGGGAATCCTAATTCACCCCTCCACTTT
cdr3_aa: CASSTSRGNPNSPLHF

clone_size: -
d_call: -
j_call: TRBJ2-6
v_call: TRBV7-3
cdr3_nt: TGTGCCAGCAGCTTAACGGCCGGACTCGGGGCCAACGTCCTGACTTTC
cdr3_aa: CASSLTAGLGANVLTF

clone_size: -
d_call: TRBD1
j_call: TRBJ2-1
v_call: TRBV5-4
cdr3_nt: TGTGCCAGCAGCATGGACAGGGGGCAGGATGAGCAGTTCTTC
cdr3_aa: CASSMDRGQDEQFF

clone_size: -
d_call: TRBD2
j_call: TRBJ2-5
v_call: TRBV7-9
cdr3_nt: TGTGCCAGCAGCTTAACTAGCGGAGGGGCGTCGGAGACCCAGTACTTC
cdr3_aa: CASSLTSGGASETQYF

clone_size: -
d_call: -
j_call: TRBJ2-1
v_call: TRBV18
cdr3_nt: TGTGCCAGCTCAGGTTACAACAATGAGCAGTTCTTC
cdr3_aa: CASSGYNNEQFF

clone_size: -
d_call: TRBD1
j_call: TRBJ1-1
v_call: TRBV25-1
cdr3_nt: TGTGCCAGCAGTGTGGGGACAGTGGCTTTCTTT
cdr3_aa: CASSVGTVAFF

clone_size: -
d_call: -
j_call: TRBJ1-1
v_call: TRBV5-6
cdr3_nt: TGTGCCAGCAGCTCGGGCTTCCTTCGGGCTGAAGCTTTCTTT
cdr3_aa: CASSSGFLRAEAFF

clone_size: once
d_call: TRBD1
j_call: TRBJ2-2
v_call: TRBV27
cdr3_nt: TGTGCCAGCAGTAACACAGGGGTGGAGATCGGGGAGCTGTTTTTT
cdr3_aa: CASSNTGVEIGELFF

clone_size: -
d_call: -
j_call: TRBJ2-6
v_call: TRBV5-6
cdr3_nt: TGTGCCAGCAGCTTTACTGGGGCCAACGTCCTGACTTTC
cdr3_aa: CASSFTGANVLTF

clone_size: -
d_call: TRBD1
j_call: TRBJ2-1
v_call: TRBV10-1
cdr3_nt: TGCGCCAGCAGTGAGGGACAGGACAAGTTCTTC
cdr3_aa: CASSEGQDKFF

clone_size: -
d_call: TRBD2
j_call: TRBJ2-2
v_call: TRBV7-8
cdr3_nt: TGTGCCAGTGCGGGAGGGCCGGACACCGGGGAGCTGTTTTTT
cdr3_aa: CASAGGPDTGELFF

clone_size: -
d_call: -
j_call: TRBJ2-1
v_call: TRBV6-5
cdr3_nt: TGTGCCAGCAGTTACGAACACACAGGGACCAATGAGCAGTTCTTC
cdr3_aa: CASSYEHTGTNEQFF

clone_size: -
d_call: -
j_call: TRBJ1-1
v_call: TRBV28
cdr3_nt: TGTGCCAGCAGTTTATTCTGGCGGGGAGGTTTCGCTGAAGCTTTCTTT
cdr3_aa: CASSLFWRGGFAEAFF

clone_size: -
d_call: -
j_call: TRBJ1-2
v_call: TRBV20-1
cdr3_nt: TGCAGTGCCCGCGCATATGGCTACACCTTC
cdr3_aa: CSARAYGYTF

clone_size: -
d_call: -
j_call: TRBJ1-5
v_call: TRBV7-6
cdr3_nt: TGTGCCAGCAGCTTAGCGCGAAGGGTGAGGGGACAGCCCCAGCATTTT
cdr3_aa: CASSLARRVRGQPQHF

clone_size: -
d_call: -
j_call: TRBJ2-1
v_call: TRBV20-1
cdr3_nt: TGCAGTGCGGACCAGAGGGATGAGCAGTTCTTC
cdr3_aa: CSADQRDEQFF

clone_size: -
d_call: -
j_call: TRBJ2-7
v_call: TRBV5-4
cdr3_nt: TGTGCCGTATCAAGGGATTTATCCTACGAGCAGTACTTC
cdr3_aa: CAVSRDLSYEQYF

clone_size: -
d_call: -
j_call: TRBJ2-3
v_call: TRBV20-1
cdr3_nt: TGCAGTGCTGCGGGGGATACGCAGTATTTT
cdr3_aa: CSAAGDTQYF

clone_size: -
d_call: TRBD1
j_call: TRBJ2-4
v_call: TRBV5-8
cdr3_nt: TGTGCCAGCAGCCCGGACAGGGCGGCGCGCATTCAGTACTTC
cdr3_aa: CASSPDRAARIQYF

clone_size: -
d_call: -
j_call: TRBJ1-1
v_call: TRBV27
cdr3_nt: TGTGCCAGCAGTTTATTGGTGGGAAGGCAAGCTTTCTTT
cdr3_aa: CASSLLVGRQAFF

clone_size: once
d_call: -
j_call: TRBJ2-3
v_call: TRBV5-4
cdr3_nt: TGTGCCAGCAGTCCGACGTATTCGGGGTCAGATACGCAGTATTTT
cdr3_aa: CASSPTYSGSDTQYF

clone_size: -
d_call: TRBD1
j_call: TRBJ2-7
v_call: TRBV6-5
cdr3_nt: TGTGCCAGCAGTTACTCTGGGACAGGCACCTACGAGCAGTACTTC
cdr3_aa: CASSYSGTGTYEQYF

clone_size: -
d_call: TRBD2
j_call: TRBJ2-5
v_call: TRBV13
cdr3_nt: TGTGCCAGCAGCTCTGGACTAGCGGGAGCCGGTGCACAGACCCAGTACTTC
cdr3_aa: CASSSGLAGAGAQTQYF

clone_size: few
d_call: -
j_call: TRBJ2-7
v_call: TRBV27
cdr3_nt: TGTGCCAGCAGTTTACAGGGAGCCTACGAGCAGTACTTC
cdr3_aa: CASSLQGAYEQYF

clone_size: -
d_call: -
j_call: TRBJ2-7
v_call: TRBV5-6
cdr3_nt: TGTGCCAGCAGCCCCTCCCGCTTCGACGAGCAGTACTTC
cdr3_aa: CASSPSRFDEQYF

clone_size: -
d_call: TRBD2
j_call: TRBJ2-1
v_call: TRBV5-1
cdr3_nt: TGCGCCAGCAGCTTACAGGGCGGGGGGAACAATGAGCAGTTCTTC
cdr3_aa: CASSLQGGGNNEQFF